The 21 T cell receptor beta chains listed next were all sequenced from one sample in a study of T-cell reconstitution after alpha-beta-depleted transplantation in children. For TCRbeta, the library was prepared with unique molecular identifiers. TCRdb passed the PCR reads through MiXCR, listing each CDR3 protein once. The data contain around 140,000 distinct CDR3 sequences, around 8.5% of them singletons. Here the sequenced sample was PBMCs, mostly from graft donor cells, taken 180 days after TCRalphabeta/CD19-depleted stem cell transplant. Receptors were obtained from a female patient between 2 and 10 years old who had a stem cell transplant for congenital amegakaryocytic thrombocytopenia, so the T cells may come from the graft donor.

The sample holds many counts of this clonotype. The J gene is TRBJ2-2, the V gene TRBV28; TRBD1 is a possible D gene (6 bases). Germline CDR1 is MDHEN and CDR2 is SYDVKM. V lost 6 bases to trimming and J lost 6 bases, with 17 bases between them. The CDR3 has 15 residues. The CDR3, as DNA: TGTGCCAGCAGCACAGGGCCAGTTACCCCCGGGGAGCTGTTTTTT. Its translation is CASSTGPVTPGELFF.

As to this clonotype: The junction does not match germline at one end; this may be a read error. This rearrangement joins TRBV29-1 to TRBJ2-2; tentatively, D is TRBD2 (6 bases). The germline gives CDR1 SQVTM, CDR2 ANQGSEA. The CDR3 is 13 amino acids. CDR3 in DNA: TGCAGCGTAGACCGGGAGAACCCCGGGGAGCTGTTTTTT. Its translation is CSVDRENPGELFF.

Here the CDR3 reads CASSRRGLAISYEQYF. The CDR3 region has the DNA TGTGCCAGCAGCCGACGGGGACTAGCCATCTCCTACGAGCAGTACTTC. The chain is built from TRBV4-2 and TRBJ2-7; TRBD2 agrees at 9 bases. The CDR3 contains 16 residues. With 4 bases clipped from V and 0 bases from J, the junction kept 7 bases outside the gene matches. Per the germline V gene, CDR1 is LGHNA and CDR2 is YNFKEQ.

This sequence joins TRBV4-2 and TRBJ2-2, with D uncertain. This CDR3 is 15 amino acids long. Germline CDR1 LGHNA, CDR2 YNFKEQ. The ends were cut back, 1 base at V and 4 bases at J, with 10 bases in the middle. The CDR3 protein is CASSQVALLTGELFF. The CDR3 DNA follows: TGTGCCAGCAGCCAAGTGGCCCTACTCACCGGGGAGCTGTTTTTT.

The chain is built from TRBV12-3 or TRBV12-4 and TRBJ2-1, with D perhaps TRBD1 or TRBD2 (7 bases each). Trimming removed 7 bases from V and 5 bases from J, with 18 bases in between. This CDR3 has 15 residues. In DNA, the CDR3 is TGTGCCAGCATTCCCTGGGAGGGGGCCCACAATGAGCAGTTCTTC. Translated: CASIPWEGAHNEQFF.

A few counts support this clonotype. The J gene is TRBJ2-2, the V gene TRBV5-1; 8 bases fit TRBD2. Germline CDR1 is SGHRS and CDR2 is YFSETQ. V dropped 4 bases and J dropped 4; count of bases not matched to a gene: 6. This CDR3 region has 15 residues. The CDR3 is CASSPGGVGTGELFF. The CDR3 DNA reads TGCGCCAGCAGCCCGGGAGGGGTCGGCACCGGGGAGCTGTTTTTT. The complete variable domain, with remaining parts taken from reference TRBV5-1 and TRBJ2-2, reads KAGVTQTPRYLIKTRGQQVTLSCSPISGHRSVSWYQQTPGQGLQFLFEYFSETQRNKGNFPGRFSGRQFSNSRSEMNVSTLELGDSALYLCASSPGGVGTGELFFGEGSRLTVL.

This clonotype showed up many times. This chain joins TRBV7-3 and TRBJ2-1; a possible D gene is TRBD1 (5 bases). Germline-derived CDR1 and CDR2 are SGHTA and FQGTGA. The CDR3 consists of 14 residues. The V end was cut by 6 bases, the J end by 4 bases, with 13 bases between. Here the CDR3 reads CASRVSRAYNEQFF. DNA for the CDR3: TGTGCCAGCAGAGTTTCCAGGGCTTACAATGAGCAGTTCTTC.

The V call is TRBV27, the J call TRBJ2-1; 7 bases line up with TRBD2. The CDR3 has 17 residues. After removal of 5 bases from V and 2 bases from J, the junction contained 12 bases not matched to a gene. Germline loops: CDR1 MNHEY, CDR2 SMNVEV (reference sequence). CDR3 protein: CASSPLSPSGAYNEQFF. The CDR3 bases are TGTGCCAGCAGTCCGCTATCCCCTAGCGGAGCCTACAATGAGCAGTTCTTC.

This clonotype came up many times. The CDR3 DNA reads TGTGCCAGCAGCATCAGTGAAAAACTGTTTTTT. This codes for CASSISEKLFF. This rearrangement joins TRBV28 to TRBJ1-4; D is undetermined. CDR3 length: 11 amino acids. CDR1 is MDHEN, CDR2 SYDVKM, per germline. V was cut by 6 bases and J by 7 bases, with 6 bases left in between.

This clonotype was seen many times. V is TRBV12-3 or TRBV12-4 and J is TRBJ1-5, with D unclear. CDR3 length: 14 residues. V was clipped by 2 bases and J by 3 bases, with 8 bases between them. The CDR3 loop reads CASSLSGVNQPQHF. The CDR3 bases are TGTGCCAGCAGTTTATCTGGGGTCAATCAGCCCCAGCATTTT.

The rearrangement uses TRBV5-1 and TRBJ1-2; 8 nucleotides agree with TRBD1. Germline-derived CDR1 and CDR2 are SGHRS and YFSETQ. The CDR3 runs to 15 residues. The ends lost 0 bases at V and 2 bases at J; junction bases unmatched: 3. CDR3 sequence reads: CASSLEQGGNYGYTF. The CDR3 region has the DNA TGCGCCAGCAGCTTGGAACAGGGGGGAAACTATGGCTACACCTTC.

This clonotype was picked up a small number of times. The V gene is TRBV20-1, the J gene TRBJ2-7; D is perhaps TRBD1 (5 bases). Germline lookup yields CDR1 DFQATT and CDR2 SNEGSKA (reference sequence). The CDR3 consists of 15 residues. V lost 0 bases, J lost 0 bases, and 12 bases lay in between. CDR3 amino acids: CSARDFRGDSYEQYF. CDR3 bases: TGCAGTGCTAGAGATTTTAGGGGCGACTCCTACGAGCAGTACTTC.

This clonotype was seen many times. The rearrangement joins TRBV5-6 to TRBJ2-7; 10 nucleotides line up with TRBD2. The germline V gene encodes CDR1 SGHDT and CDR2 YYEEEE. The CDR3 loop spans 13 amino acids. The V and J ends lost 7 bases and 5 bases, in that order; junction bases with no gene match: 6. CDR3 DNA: TGTGCCAGCGGTCTAGCGGGAGTCGACGAGCAGTACTTC. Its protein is CASGLAGVDEQYF.

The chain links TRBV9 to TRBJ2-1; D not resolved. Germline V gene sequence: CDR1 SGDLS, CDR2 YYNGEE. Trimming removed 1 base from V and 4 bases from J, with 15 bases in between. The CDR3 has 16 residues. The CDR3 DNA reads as TGTGCCAGCAGCGTAACTACATTGGCTACTTACAATGAGCAGTTCTTC. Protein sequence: CASSVTTLATYNEQFF.

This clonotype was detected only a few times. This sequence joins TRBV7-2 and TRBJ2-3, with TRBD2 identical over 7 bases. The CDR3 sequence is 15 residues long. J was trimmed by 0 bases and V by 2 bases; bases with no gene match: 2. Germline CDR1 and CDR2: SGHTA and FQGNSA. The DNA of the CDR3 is TGTGCCAGCAGCTTAAGCGGGGTGAGCACAGATACGCAGTATTTT. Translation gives CASSLSGVSTDTQYF.

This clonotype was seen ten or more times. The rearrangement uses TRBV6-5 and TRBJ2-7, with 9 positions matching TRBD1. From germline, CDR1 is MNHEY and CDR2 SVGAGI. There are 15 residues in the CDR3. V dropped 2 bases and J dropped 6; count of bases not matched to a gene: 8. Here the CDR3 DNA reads TGTGCCAGCAGTTACACCGGACAGGGGTATGGCGAGCAGTACTTC. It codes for CASSYTGQGYGEQYF.

CDR3 amino acids: CSARGRGDYSNQPQHF. The CDR3 DNA sequence: TGCAGCGCTCGCGGGCGAGGGGACTATAGCAATCAGCCCCAGCATTTT. This rearrangement joins TRBV20-1 to TRBJ1-5; D possibly corresponds to TRBD1 (5 bases). This CDR3 is 16 amino acids long. Germline V lookup: CDR1 DFQATT, CDR2 SNEGSKA (reference sequence).

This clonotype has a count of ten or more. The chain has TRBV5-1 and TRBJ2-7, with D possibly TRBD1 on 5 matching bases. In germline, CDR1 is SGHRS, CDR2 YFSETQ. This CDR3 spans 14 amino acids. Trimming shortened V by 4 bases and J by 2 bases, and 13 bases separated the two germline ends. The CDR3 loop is CASSQSPGTYEQYF. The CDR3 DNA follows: TGCGCCAGCAGCCAGAGCCCAGGGACCTACGAGCAGTACTTC.

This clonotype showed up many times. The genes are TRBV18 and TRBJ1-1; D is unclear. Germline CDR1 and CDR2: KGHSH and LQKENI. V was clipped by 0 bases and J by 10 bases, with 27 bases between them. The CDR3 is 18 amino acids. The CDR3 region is CASSPPASGRTAALGAFF. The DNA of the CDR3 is TGTGCCAGCTCACCACCCGCTTCGGGTCGCACAGCAGCCTTGGGAGCTTTCTTT.

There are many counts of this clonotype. CDR3 sequence: CAISVQGAIDEQFF. The CDR3 DNA reads TGTGCCATCAGCGTACAGGGGGCAATCGATGAGCAGTTCTTC. The gene calls are TRBV10-3 and TRBJ2-1; 9 bases fit TRBD1. The V gene's germline CDR1 is ENHRY and CDR2 SYGVKD. CDR3 length equals 14 residues. The V segment lost 6 bases and the J segment 8 bases; nucleotides outside the gene matches: 8.

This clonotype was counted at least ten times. The CDR3 loop is CASSYGARDYGYTF. For the CDR3, the DNA is TGTGCCAGCAGTTACGGGGCCAGGGACTATGGCTACACCTTC. The chain combines TRBV6-5 with TRBJ1-2, with TRBD1 as a possible D gene (5 bases). The V gene lost 2 bases and the J gene lost 3 bases, with 10 bases spanning the gap. Germline V gives CDR1 MNHEY, CDR2 SVGAGI. The CDR3 is 14 residues long.